The 32 T cell receptor beta chains in this list originate from one sample, sequenced in a study of molecular identifiers for immune sequencing clone quantification. TCRdb ran MiXCR on the PCR reads and lists one entry per CDR3 protein. The sample has 550,000 to 750,000 distinct CDR3 sequences; just under 20% are singletons. Sequenced material: naive CD8+ T cells from blood, with Jurkat cell RNA spiked in. Subset meaning: FACS-sorted CD8+CD4-CCR7+CD45RA+ naive T cells. Source of these receptors: a human donor in good health. Some libraries in this study had Jurkat cell RNA spiked in.

In DNA form, the CDR3 reads TGTGCCAGCAGTTTGTTCCCTAGCACCTACGAGCAGTACTTC. This encodes CASSLFPSTYEQYF. The chain uses TRBV28 and TRBJ2-7, with D possibly matching TRBD2 (5 bases). CDR1 and CDR2 (germline): MDHEN, SYDVKM. The CDR3 is made up of 14 amino acids. The ends were cut back, 3 bases at V and 2 bases at J, with 11 bases in the middle.

This clonotype was counted ten times or more. The rearrangement joins TRBV30 to TRBJ2-3, with 8 nucleotides matching TRBD2. V shed 1 base and J 4 bases; nucleotides not matched to a gene: 7. This CDR3 spans 15 amino acids. The germline V gene has CDR1 GTSNPN and CDR2 SVGIG (reference sequence). The CDR3 loop is CAWSEVLREADTQYF. CDR3 sequence (DNA): TGTGCCTGGAGTGAGGTTTTGCGGGAGGCAGATACGCAGTATTTT.

The CDR3 sequence is CASSPGTAAPPNEKLFF. As DNA, the CDR3 is TGTGCCAGCAGCCCCGGGACAGCGGCCCCCCCTAATGAAAAACTGTTTTTT. This chain connects TRBV7-6 to TRBJ1-4, with 7 bases aligning to TRBD1. The CDR3 totals 17 residues. V lost 5 bases, J lost 3 bases, and 12 bases stayed unmatched. Germline V CDR1 and CDR2: SGHVS, FNYEAQ. The whole variable domain, remainder taken from reference TRBV7-6 and TRBJ1-4, is GAGVSQSPRYKVTKRGQDVALRCDPISGHVSLYWYRQALGQGPEFLTYFNYEAQQDKSGLPNDRFSAERPEGSISTLTIQRTEQRDSAMYRCASSPGTAAPPNEKLFFGSGTQLSVL.

This clonotype was counted many times. The chain has TRBV4-3 and TRBJ2-7, with TRBD1 as a possible D gene (5 bases). CDR1 is LGHNA and CDR2 is YSLEER in the germline V gene. The ends were cut back, 6 bases at V and 0 bases at J, with 15 bases in the middle. The CDR3 spans 15 residues. The CDR3 nucleotides are TGCGCCAGCAGTGTAGGGGCAGCCACCTCCTACGAGCAGTACTTC. Translated, it gives CASSVGAATSYEQYF.

The gene calls are TRBV6-1 and TRBJ2-1; 7 bases are shared with TRBD1. CDR3 length: 17 residues. The germline V gene has CDR1 MNHNS and CDR2 SASEGT. The trim removed 4 bases at V and 0 bases at J, leaving 9 bases unmatched. The CDR3 spells CASSGPTGPSSYNEQFF. CDR3 bases: TGTGCCAGCAGTGGCCCGACAGGGCCTAGCTCCTACAATGAGCAGTTCTTC.

With respect to this clonotype: This may be a read error: a much more frequent sequence differs by one nucleotide. V gene TRBV2 combines with J gene TRBJ1-1; no clear D. The CDR3 is 11 amino acids. Germline loops: CDR1 SNHLY, CDR2 FYNNEI. Trimming removed 4 bases from V and 6 bases from J, with 6 bases in between. CDR3: CASSGAPEAFF. DNA of the CDR3: TGTGCCAGCAGTGGGGCCCCTGAAGCTTTCTTT.

To note about this clonotype: The missing conserved phenylalanine or tryptophan at the end of this CDR3 makes a read error likely. The V gene is TRBV7-9, the J gene TRBJ1-4; D perhaps matches TRBD1 (5 bases). Germline CDR1 SEHNR, CDR2 FQNEAQ (reference sequence). The CDR3 is 17 residues long. Trimming took off 1 base at V and 2 bases at J, with 14 bases between the two ends. CDR3 sequence (DNA): TGTGCCAGCAGCTTAGTCTTGCAGACAGCTACTAATGAAAAACTGTTTTCT. This gives the protein CASSLVLQTATNEKLFS.

This clonotype was found many times. This chain uses TRBV6-2 or TRBV6-3 with TRBJ2-4; no clear D gene. The CDR3 runs 12 residues. Trimming pared 7 bases from V and 0 bases from J, leaving 4 bases between. Germline CDR1 is MNHEY and CDR2 is SVGEGT. The CDR3 loop reads CASMGAKNIQYF. The CDR3 nucleotides are TGTGCCAGCATGGGAGCCAAAAACATTCAGTACTTC.

This clonotype was seen repeatedly, ten times or more. The J gene is TRBJ2-5, the V gene TRBV5-1, with a weak D call TRBD2 (5 bases). V shed 7 bases and J shed 2 bases, with 9 bases lying between them. CDR1 and CDR2 from the germline V gene are SGHRS and YFSETQ. The CDR3 totals 12 residues. CDR3 sequence (DNA): TGCGCCAGCCGGGAAGAACAAGAGACCCAGTACTTC. Protein product: CASREEQETQYF.

As for this clonotype: This may arise from a read error, as a much more abundant clone is one base away. The genes are TRBV29-1 and TRBJ1-3; maybe TRBD1 (5 bases). This CDR3 is 14 amino acids long. The germline V gene encodes CDR1 SQVTM and CDR2 ANQGSEA. As DNA, the CDR3 is TGCAGCGTTGGTATCCCGGGGGGTGGAGACACCATATATTTT. This translates into CSVGIPGGGDTIYF.

CDR3 protein: CASSWGPRAPGELFF. CDR3 nucleotide sequence: TGTGCCAGCAGCTGGGGACCGAGGGCCCCCGGGGAGCTGTTTTTT. J is TRBJ2-2 and V is TRBV7-6, with D possibly called TRBD1 or TRBD2 (5 bases each). The V gene's germline CDR1 is SGHVS and CDR2 FNYEAQ. With 4 bases removed from V and 6 bases from J, the gap between germline ends came to 15 bases. This CDR3 spans 15 amino acids.

This clonotype has a count of ten or more. The chain has TRBV5-5 and TRBJ2-5; TRBD1 aligns across 7 bases. Germline V gene data show CDR1 as SGHKS and CDR2 as YYEKEE (reference sequence). Trimming cost V 5 bases and J 1 base; bases outside gene matches: 5. This CDR3 spans 14 amino acids. CDR3: CASRFRDSQETQYF. The CDR3 DNA reads as TGTGCCAGCAGATTCCGGGACAGCCAAGAGACCCAGTACTTC.

This clonotype was observed a few times. The rearrangement joins TRBV4-3 to TRBJ1-6; the match to TRBD1 covers 7 bases. With 2 bases clipped from V and 13 bases from J, the junction kept 14 bases outside the gene matches. The CDR3 is 16 residues long. In germline, CDR1 is LGHNA, CDR2 YSLEER. CDR3: CASSQSQEGALSPLHF. DNA for the CDR3: TGCGCCAGCAGCCAAAGTCAAGAGGGGGCTTTATCCCCCCTCCACTTT.

This clonotype was seen ten or more times. The V gene is TRBV9, the J gene TRBJ1-2; 10 nucleotides align to TRBD1. Losses at the gene ends were 3 bases for V and 3 bases for J; bases not matched to a gene: 5. Germline CDR1 reads SGDLS; CDR2 reads YYNGEE. The CDR3 is made up of 15 amino acids. CDR3 loop: CASSATTGGYYGYTF. The CDR3 DNA follows: TGTGCCAGCAGCGCGACGACAGGGGGCTACTATGGCTACACCTTC.

Details on this clonotype: Just one base apart from a much larger clone, this may be a read error. The chain couples TRBV7-6 to TRBJ1-1; 10 bases fit TRBD1. CDR1 is SGHVS and CDR2 is FNYEAQ in the germline V gene. CDR3 length: 13 amino acids. The CDR3 sequence is CASCLTGGSEAFF. In nucleotides, the CDR3 is TGTGCCAGCTGCTTGACAGGGGGCAGTGAAGCTTTCTTT.

There are many counts of this clonotype. The chain has TRBV29-1 and TRBJ2-6; no definite D call. This CDR3 is 16 amino acids long. Germline V gene data show CDR1 as SQVTM and CDR2 as ANQGSEA. V was cut by 5 bases and J by 0 bases, with 14 bases left in between. CDR3 residues: CSVTQTRNSGANVLTF. CDR3 sequence (DNA): TGCAGCGTTACCCAGACCAGGAACTCTGGGGCCAACGTCCTGACTTTC.

There are many counts of this clonotype. The gene calls are TRBV6-5 and TRBJ2-3; 7 nucleotides align to TRBD2. The germline V gene has CDR1 MNHEY and CDR2 SVGAGI. The CDR3 totals 15 residues. Trimming at V came to 6 bases and at J to 4 bases, leaving 10 bases not matched to a gene. CDR3 nucleotide sequence: TGTGCCAGCAGGCCTTACCGGGGACTACCAGATACGCAGTATTTT. This gives the protein CASRPYRGLPDTQYF.

To note about this clonotype: At one of its ends the junction is not consistent with the germline gene, which may arise from a read error. This chain links TRBV11-3 with TRBJ2-7, with D possibly being TRBD1 (6 bases). CDR1 and CDR2 (germline): SGHNT, YENEEA. The CDR3 spans 13 residues. The CDR3 here is CANSPATGYEQYF. The DNA of the CDR3 is TGTGCCAACAGCCCGGCTACAGGGTACGAGCAGTACTTC. The full variable domain, rest sourced from reference TRBV11-3 and TRBJ2-7, is EAGVVQSPRYKIIEKKQPVAFWCNPISGHNTLYWYLQNLGQGPELLIRYENEEAVDDSQLPKDRFSAERLKGVDSTLKIQPAELGDSAVYLCANSPATGYEQYFGPGTRLTVT.

In this sample, this clonotype turned up once. A much larger clone differs by one base, so this may be a read error. Given the absence of the conserved phenylalanine or tryptophan at the CDR3 end, a read error is likely. The chain joins TRBV11-2 to TRBJ2-3, with a tentative D call TRBD2 (6 bases). CDR1 and CDR2 from the germline V gene are SGHAT and FQNNGV. V was cut by 0 bases and J by 2 bases, with 12 bases left in between. The CDR3 runs to 16 residues. CDR3 residues: CASSLDGAGYTDTQYL. CDR3 in DNA: TGTGCCAGCAGCTTAGATGGGGCGGGGTACACAGATACGCAGTATTTA.

As for this clonotype: A read error may be the cause here, since a much bigger clone is one base away. The CDR3 carries no conserved terminal phenylalanine or tryptophan, so it likely arises from a read error. V and J are TRBV7-9 and TRBJ1-1; a possible D gene is TRBD1 (5 bases). Germline lookup yields CDR1 SEHNR and CDR2 FQNEAQ (reference sequence). The CDR3 sequence is 14 residues long. V was shortened by 4 bases and J by 6 bases, with 15 bases between the two germline ends. The CDR3 region is CASSSGPWGPEAFS. As DNA, the CDR3 is TGTGCCAGCAGCTCCGGGCCCTGGGGCCCTGAAGCTTTCTCT.

With respect to this clonotype: Here the CDR3 omits its conserved ending phenylalanine or tryptophan, so a read error is the likely source. The chain links TRBV27 to TRBJ1-1; no clear D. V dropped 7 bases and J dropped 0 bases, with 6 bases sitting between them. The CDR3 length is 12 residues. Germline V gives CDR1 MNHEY, CDR2 SMNVEV (reference sequence). The chain's CDR3 is CASIAMNTEAFS. The CDR3 DNA reads as TGTGCCAGCATTGCTATGAACACTGAAGCTTTCTCT.

About this clonotype: Just one base apart from a much larger clone, this may be a read error. The rearrangement uses TRBV12-3 or TRBV12-4 and TRBJ2-5, with D possibly being TRBD2 (5 bases). The CDR3 consists of 14 residues. Trimming took off 7 bases at V and 1 base at J, with 13 bases between the two ends. CDR3: CASNHASLQETQYF. The CDR3 DNA reads TGTGCCAGCAATCATGCTAGCCTCCAAGAGACCCAGTACTTC.

The table lists this clonotype with many counts. The chain carries TRBV7-9 and TRBJ2-1; 14 nucleotides align to TRBD2. Germline assignment: CDR1 SEHNR and CDR2 FQNEAQ (reference sequence). There are 18 residues in the CDR3. Unmatched junction bases numbered 11, after V lost 0 bases and J lost 10 bases. The CDR3 region is CASSLAPGLAGGSPEQFF. DNA of the CDR3: TGTGCCAGCAGCTTAGCTCCCGGACTAGCGGGGGGCAGCCCCGAGCAGTTCTTC.

This clonotype has ten or more counts. The chain combines TRBV20-1 with TRBJ1-1; D is unresolved. Germline V gene sequence: CDR1 DFQATT, CDR2 SNEGSKA (reference sequence). The CDR3 is made up of 12 amino acids. The V end lost 0 bases, the J end lost 1 base, and 3 bases lay between the germline ends. Written as DNA, the CDR3 is TGCAGTGCTAGAGATGAGAACACTGAAGCTTTCTTT. This sequence encodes CSARDENTEAFF.

A few counts support this clonotype. The chain couples TRBV5-5 to TRBJ1-2; D uncertain. Germline CDR1 SGHKS, CDR2 YYEKEE (reference sequence). The length of the CDR3 is 15 residues. The germline V and J ends were trimmed by 0 bases and 0 bases, with 9 bases remaining between them. CDR3: CASSLAGQTNYGYTF. The CDR3 DNA follows: TGTGCCAGCAGCTTGGCCGGTCAGACTAACTATGGCTACACCTTC.

In its sample, this clonotype was seen many times. This chain connects TRBV27 to TRBJ2-6; D call uncertain. The CDR3 contains 16 residues. Germline V gene lookup returns CDR1 MNHEY and CDR2 SMNVEV (reference sequence). V was trimmed by 6 bases and J by 0 bases, leaving 12 bases between them. CDR3: CASSLLLFSGANVLTF. CDR3 sequence (DNA): TGTGCCAGCAGCCTACTACTATTCTCTGGGGCCAACGTCCTGACTTTC.

This clonotype was picked up many times. V usage is TRBV6-1 and J usage is TRBJ1-5, with D unresolved. The CDR3 spans 16 residues. Germline CDR1 and CDR2: MNHNS and SASEGT. V was cut by 0 bases and J by 6 bases, with 15 bases left in between. The CDR3 DNA is TGTGCCAGCAGTGAAGCTACCGACTATCCTGGTCAGCCCCAGCATTTT. This codes for CASSEATDYPGQPQHF.

This clonotype was observed at least ten times. The rearrangement joins TRBV6-2 or TRBV6-3 to TRBJ2-3; a weak D match, TRBD1 (6 bases). The CDR3 length is 11 residues. Deletions cut 0 bases from V and 14 bases from J, with 9 bases between. The germline V gene encodes CDR1 MNHEY and CDR2 SVGEGT. CDR3 sequence (DNA): TGTGCCAGCAGTTACTCGACAGGTCTGTATTTT. It translates to CASSYSTGLYF.

This sequence joins TRBV20-1 and TRBJ1-2; D is unresolved. The germline V and J ends were trimmed by 5 bases and 10 bases, with 14 bases remaining between them. The CDR3 totals 11 residues. From germline, CDR1 is DFQATT and CDR2 SNEGSKA (reference sequence). This CDR3 reads CSAAQGGDYTF. CDR3 nucleotide sequence: TGCAGTGCTGCCCAAGGAGGCGACTACACCTTC.

A remark on this clonotype: Just one base apart from a much larger clone, this may be a read error. No DNA is shown, since the ends of the CDR3 on it are uncertain; the CDR3 is the one TCRdb lists. The chain carries TRBV9 and TRBJ1-1; no DNA check was done on the table's D call, TRBD1. Germline lookup yields CDR1 SGDLS and CDR2 YYNGEE. The length of the CDR3 is 14 amino acids, counting both ends. The CDR3 protein is CASSVAGGNTEASF.

Many counts were recorded for this clonotype. This CDR3 is CASSPPQAGVAADTQYF. The CDR3 bases are TGCGCCAGCAGCCCGCCCCAAGCGGGAGTTGCAGCAGATACGCAGTATTTT. The chain links TRBV5-1 to TRBJ2-3; 8 bases map to TRBD2. J gave up 4 bases and V 4 bases, and 14 bases lay outside the gene matches. CDR3 size: 17 residues. Germline-derived CDR1 and CDR2 are SGHRS and YFSETQ.

The chain joins TRBV4-1 to TRBJ1-2; tentative D call: TRBD1 (5 bases). With 2 bases removed from V and 5 bases from J, the gap between germline ends came to 15 bases. The germline V gene has CDR1 MGHRA and CDR2 YSYEKL. The CDR3 consists of 15 residues. The CDR3 bases are TGCGCCAGCAGCCAAAATCGGGGCGGGGGATATGGCTACACCTTC. It translates to CASSQNRGGGYGYTF.